This T cell receptor (beta chain) was documented in a study of blood T cell repertoires in COVID-19. Background on the study: The samples span acute and convalescent COVID-19 from the United States, Italy and Spain. T cells, B-cell-depleted T cells, or PBMCs provided the cDNA or gDNA that served as material.

Original data processing: Reference gene primers were amplified, and this amplification served to estimate nucleated cell counts. Clones were sequenced by immunoSEQ multiplex PCR, and TCRdb holds only the in-frame ones, with some missing. That table gives V, J and clone size, and the DNA gave D and trimming. The sample records about 370,000 clones, around 90% being singletons. Germline CDR1 MDHEN, CDR2 SYDVKM. CDR3 size: 13 residues. Trimming stripped 8 bases from V and 0 bases from J, with 10 bases between. This TCR came from a man younger than 35 with active or convalescent COVID-19. The source material was peripheral blood. The chain uses TRBV28 and TRBJ1-2, with a weak D call TRBD1 (6 bases). Written as DNA, the CDR3 is TGTGCCAGCCAGGGGACCCCTAACTATGGCTACACCTTC. Translated, it gives CASQGTPNYGYTF.